This T cell receptor (beta chain) emerged from a study of PD-1 blockade in classical Hodgkin lymphoma. This clone was observed a handful of times. As yet, its antigen is unknown. Method: immunoSEQ multiplex PCR; TCRdb's copy keeps in-frame clones and lacks some. The sample has roughly 16,000 clones, over 70% seen once. V shed 4 bases, J shed 0 bases, and the junction held 7 bases outside the gene matches. This CDR3 has 16 amino acids. Looked up from germline, CDR1 is SGHTS and CDR2 is YDEGEE. All patients experienced relapse after autologous stem cell transplantation, and brentuximab vedotin exposure was variable. Study results and limitations: Before treatment, TCR diversity in newly diagnosed patients was reportedly lower than in healthy donors. Although disease activity or prior therapy may be involved, causes of the repertoire differences remain undefined.

The V call is TRBV5-8, the J call TRBJ2-1; the match to TRBD2 covers 7 bases. This specimen was peripheral blood mononuclear cells (PBMCs), taken at baseline. The clonotype comes from a human donor with classical Hodgkin lymphoma. CDR3 sequence: CASSPSGVDSYNEQFF. The CDR3 nucleotides read TGTGCCAGCAGCCCCAGCGGGGTTGACTCCTACAATGAGCAGTTCTTC.